Below are 22 T cell receptor beta chains sequenced from a single sample in a study of T cell clonality in common variable immunodeficiency. No antigens are known for them. TCRdb's table, derived via immunoSEQ multiplex PCR, lists solely in-frame clones and lacks some. Captured here are 25,000 to 30,000 clones, none seen once; the top ten comprise approximately 3.9%. General study results and limits: In common variable immunodeficiency, TCR beta chains reportedly carried fewer deletions and N-nucleotide insertions.

Sequenced input: peripheral blood mononuclear cells. Receptors originate from a human donor with common variable immunodeficiency.

Notes on this clone: The read terminates 3 residues before the CDR3 end, so the remaining end is supplied by the germline J gene. The V and J genes are TRBV30 and TRBJ2-1; tentative D call: TRBD2 (7 bases). The length of the CDR3 is 14 residues. Deletions cut 1 base from V and 9 bases from J, with 16 bases between. In germline, CDR1 is GTSNPN, CDR2 SVGIG (reference sequence). CDR3: CAWSGSLRGREQFF. The sequenced CDR3 bases are TGTGCCTGGAGTGGTTCTTTGCGGGGGCGTGAG.

As to this clone: The CDR3 extends 3 residues past the end of the read, so its final part is completed from the germline J gene. The chain couples TRBV30 to TRBJ2-7; 7 bases agree with TRBD1. The germline CDR1 and CDR2 sequences are GTSNPN and SVGIG (reference sequence). After removal of 4 bases from V and 6 bases from J, the junction contained 15 bases not matched to a gene. This CDR3 comprises 15 residues. This CDR3 reads CAWNQIDRDHGEQYF. CDR3 DNA, as far as it was read: TGTGCCTGGAACCAGATCGACAGGGACCACGGCGAG. Using reference TRBV30 and TRBJ2-7 for the parts outside the CDR3, the full variable domain is SQTIHQWPATLVQPVGSPLSLECTVEGTSNPNLYWYRQAAGRGLQLLFYSVGIGQISSEVPQNLSASRPQDRQFILSSKKLLLSDSGFYLCAWNQIDRDHGEQYFGPGTRLTVT.

This clone was seen only a few times. The CDR3 is cut off 3 residues early in the read; its end comes from the germline J gene. The chain uses TRBV18 and TRBJ2-7, with D maybe TRBD1 (7 bases). This CDR3 region has 12 residues. Germline V gene data show CDR1 as KGHSH and CDR2 as LQKENI. Deletions cut 6 bases from V and 6 bases from J, with 12 bases between. The covered CDR3 bases are TGTGCCAGCTCGTCCAGGGGGGCCGAG. This gives the protein CASSSRGAE. The full CDR3 protein reads CASSSRGAEQYF.

This clone was counted at least ten times. The CDR3 end lies 3 residues beyond the end of the read and is filled in from the germline J gene. The V call is TRBV28, the J call TRBJ1-5; D perhaps matches TRBD1 (6 bases). CDR1 is MDHEN and CDR2 is SYDVKM in the germline V gene. Trimming took off 6 bases at V and 6 bases at J, with 12 bases between the two ends. CDR3 length equals 13 residues. The CDR3 bases that were read are TGTGCCAGCAGAGACAGGCTATCTCAGCCC. Its protein is CASRDRLSQP. The whole CDR3 sequence reads CASRDRLSQPQHF.

In regard to this clone: Coverage ceases 3 residues before the CDR3 finishes, and the germline J gene fills in the end. The chain uses TRBV5-1 and TRBJ2-1; 12 positions agree with TRBD2. This CDR3 comprises 16 residues. Germline V gives CDR1 SGHRS, CDR2 YFSETQ. Trimming took 4 bases from V and 8 from J; bases not matched to a gene: 10. The CDR3 spells CASSPLAGGPLDEQFF. CDR3 bases read: TGCGCCAGCAGCCCCCTAGCGGGAGGGCCATTGGATGAG.

This clone was counted between two and nine times. The read gets to within 3 residues of the CDR3 end, and the germline J gene fills in the rest. The V and J genes are TRBV30 and TRBJ2-7; TRBD2 is a possible D gene (7 bases). V gave up 0 bases and J gave up 3 bases, with 33 bases separating them. The CDR3 has 21 amino acids. Germline CDR1 is GTSNPN and CDR2 is SVGIG (reference sequence). The CDR3 DNA, read in part, is TGTGCCTGGAGTGTACACGGGGCCTCTACGGCTAGCGGAGGGGGGTACTACGAG. Translating gives CAWSVHGASTASGGGYYE. In full, the CDR3 is CAWSVHGASTASGGGYYEQYF.

This clone was counted a few times. The read halts 3 residues ahead of the CDR3 end, with the missing end drawn from the germline J gene. The V and J genes are TRBV5-1 and TRBJ2-2, with 8 nucleotides matching TRBD1. The CDR3 consists of 14 residues. Germline CDR1 and CDR2: SGHRS and YFSETQ. The junction had 5 bases not matched to a gene; V was cut back by 6 bases and J by 4 bases. CDR3 bases read: TGCGCCAGCACCGGACAGGGTGGCACCGGGGAG. Translation gives CASTGQGGTGE. In full, the CDR3 reads CASTGQGGTGELFF. The full variable domain, in which reference TRBV5-1 and TRBJ2-2 provide the parts outside the CDR3, is KAGVTQTPRYLIKTRGQQVTLSCSPISGHRSVSWYQQTPGQGLQFLFEYFSETQRNKGNFPGRFSGRQFSNSRSEMNVSTLELGDSALYLCASTGQGGTGELFFGEGSRLTVL.

With regard to this clone: The junction and the germline gene differ at one end; a read error may be behind it. The observed sequence ends 3 residues before the CDR3 terminus, with the missing tail filled in from the germline J gene. The chain is built from TRBV2 and TRBJ2-2; D possibly corresponds to TRBD1 (6 bases). Germline CDR1 SNHLY, CDR2 FYNNEI. The CDR3 is 16 residues long. CDR3 loop: CVSSPRQVVGTGELFF. Incomplete CDR3 DNA: TGTGTCAGCAGTCCCCGACAGGTAGTGGGCACCGGGGAG.

There are many counts of this clone. The part of the CDR3 DNA that was read is TGCGCCAGCAGCCGCGGACAGTACCAAGAGACC. The encoded protein is CASSRGQYQET. The whole CDR3 protein is CASSRGQYQETQYF. The V call is TRBV5-1, the J call TRBJ2-5; D may be TRBD1 (6 bases). The CDR3 goes on 3 residues after the read ends, and that part is filled in from the germline J gene. Germline V gives CDR1 SGHRS, CDR2 YFSETQ. V was pared by 4 bases and J by 0 bases, with 10 bases between. The CDR3 is 14 amino acids.

To note about this clone: The missing CDR3 end, 3 residues past where the read stops, is filled in from the germline J gene. The chain is built from TRBV7-8 and TRBJ2-5; 7 positions match TRBD2. V lost 3 bases and J lost 1; bases outside the gene matches: 8. This CDR3 comprises 16 residues. CDR1 is SGHVS, CDR2 FQNEAQ, per germline. Incomplete CDR3 DNA: TGTGCCAGCAGCTTTTACCGGGACTACCTCCAAGAGACC. Its translation is CASSFYRDYLQET. The whole CDR3 sequence is CASSFYRDYLQETQYF.

In its sample, this clone was seen a few times. The read finishes 3 residues shy of the CDR3 end, and the germline J gene is used to complete it. This sequence joins TRBV18 and TRBJ2-5; D gene ambiguous. The CDR3 has 14 residues. Germline assignment: CDR1 KGHSH and CDR2 LQKENI. Trimming shortened V by 2 bases and J by 5 bases, and 12 bases separated the two germline ends. The sequenced part of the CDR3 DNA is TGTGCCAGCTCACCAGGGTGGGCGAGGGAGACC. Translation gives CASSPGWARET. The entire CDR3 sequence reads CASSPGWARETQYF.

This clone was detected many times. Coverage ceases 3 residues before the CDR3 finishes, and the germline J gene fills in the end. The chain employs TRBV19 and TRBJ2-7; 7 nucleotides agree with TRBD1. From germline, CDR1 is LNHDA and CDR2 SQIVND (reference sequence). CDR3 length: 15 amino acids. V trimming: 5 bases; J trimming: 0 bases; junction bases outside the gene matches: 7. CDR3 region: CASSPWGTDSYEQYF. CDR3 DNA (partial): TGTGCCAGTAGTCCTTGGGGGACAGACTCCTACGAG.

In its sample, this clone was seen a few times. With the read ending 3 residues before the CDR3 end, the germline J gene is used to fill in that end. The gene calls are TRBV2 and TRBJ2-7, with D perhaps TRBD2 (6 bases). CDR1 is SNHLY, CDR2 FYNNEI, per germline. With 4 bases removed from V and 3 bases from J, the gap between germline ends came to 13 bases. The CDR3 runs 14 residues. This CDR3 is CASSAWRGLYEQYF. The DNA read from the CDR3 is TGTGCCAGCAGTGCGTGGCGGGGCCTCTACGAG.

In the case of this clone: The CDR3 is cut off 3 residues early in the read; its end comes from the germline J gene. The V gene is TRBV7-2, the J gene TRBJ2-5; TRBD1 agrees at 10 bases. The CDR3 is 15 amino acids. V dropped 5 bases and J dropped 5; count of bases not matched to a gene: 8. Germline lookup yields CDR1 SGHTA and CDR2 FQGNSA. The part of the CDR3 DNA that was read is TGTGCCAGCAGCCCGACAGGGGGCTTTGTGGAGACC. As protein: CASSPTGGFVET. The CDR3, in full, reads CASSPTGGFVETQYF.

This CDR3 reads CASSYGGAGNQPQHF. The covered CDR3 bases are TGTGCCAGCAGTTACGGGGGCGCGGGCAATCAGCCC. This chain joins TRBV6-2 or TRBV6-3 and TRBJ1-5, with D possibly being TRBD1 (6 bases). The CDR3 end lies 3 residues beyond the end of the read and is filled in from the germline J gene. The V end lost 2 bases, the J end lost 2 bases, and 10 bases lay between the germline ends. The CDR3 contains 15 residues. Germline-derived CDR1 and CDR2 are MNHEY and SVGEGT.

In its sample, this clone was seen a few times. The read ends 3 residues shy of where the CDR3 ends; the end is completed using the germline J gene. This chain connects TRBV5-1 to TRBJ2-1; D perhaps matches TRBD2 (6 bases). The CDR3 runs 14 residues. Per the germline V gene, CDR1 is SGHRS and CDR2 is YFSETQ. V was pared by 7 bases and J by 5 bases, with 16 bases between. The CDR3 sequence is CASARGTLNNEQFF. Partial CDR3 DNA: TGCGCCAGCGCCCGGGGGACCCTCAACAATGAG. Supplemented by reference TRBV5-1 and TRBJ2-1, the full variable domain reads KAGVTQTPRYLIKTRGQQVTLSCSPISGHRSVSWYQQTPGQGLQFLFEYFSETQRNKGNFPGRFSGRQFSNSRSEMNVSTLELGDSALYLCASARGTLNNEQFFGPGTRLTVL.

This clone was counted only a few times. The CDR3 end is not reached by the read, which stops 3 residues before it; the germline J gene fills it in. The chain has TRBV30 and TRBJ2-3; TRBD2 matches at 13 bases. With 4 bases clipped from V and 7 bases from J, the junction kept 11 bases outside the gene matches. CDR1 is GTSNPN, CDR2 SVGIG, per germline (reference sequence). The CDR3 is 16 residues long. CDR3 bases read: TGTGCCTGGACCCAACCGGGACTAGCGGGACGAAATACG. Protein sequence: CAWTQPGLAGRNT. The CDR3 reads in full as CAWTQPGLAGRNTQYF.

Points on this clone: The observed sequence ends 3 residues before the CDR3 terminus, with the missing tail filled in from the germline J gene. The chain links TRBV5-1 to TRBJ2-7, with 9 bases lining up with TRBD2. Trimming removed 4 bases from V and 2 bases from J; junction bases left unmatched: 7. CDR3 length equals 15 residues. Per the germline V gene, CDR1 is SGHRS and CDR2 is YFSETQ. Incomplete CDR3 DNA: TGCGCCAGCAGCCCGGCAGTAGCGGGAGCCTACGAG. This gives the protein CASSPAVAGAYE. The full CDR3 protein is CASSPAVAGAYEQYF.

This clone was detected only a few times. Sequencing ends 3 residues short of the CDR3 end; the germline J gene provides the rest. The chain combines TRBV18 with TRBJ2-7; 10 bases map to TRBD2. The CDR3 is 18 amino acids. Losses at the gene ends were 3 bases for V and 1 base for J; bases not matched to a gene: 12. Germline CDR1 is KGHSH and CDR2 is LQKENI. The CDR3 reads CASSPLSPSGGRSYEQYF. CDR3 DNA (partial): TGTGCCAGCTCACCCTTAAGCCCTAGCGGGGGAAGATCCTACGAG. The full variable domain, rest sourced from reference TRBV18 and TRBJ2-7, is NAGVMQNPRHLVRRRGQEARLRCSPMKGHSHVYWYRQLPEEGLKFMVYLQKENIIDESGMPKERFSAEFPKEGPSILRIQQVVRGDSAAYFCASSPLSPSGGRSYEQYFGPGTRLTVT.

This clone has just a few counts. The read comes to an end 3 residues before the CDR3 does, leaving the germline J gene to fill in the end. This chain connects TRBV19 to TRBJ2-7, with D perhaps matching TRBD1 (5 bases). Trimming removed 0 bases at V and 6 bases at J, with 18 bases between. The CDR3 spans 16 residues. Germline loops: CDR1 LNHDA, CDR2 SQIVND (reference sequence). The covered CDR3 bases are TGTGCCAGTAGTATAGATCCGCAGGGTCTGTCGGTCGAG. The encoded protein is CASSIDPQGLSVE. The whole CDR3 is CASSIDPQGLSVEQYF.

This clone appeared a few times. The read halts 3 residues ahead of the CDR3 end, with the missing end drawn from the germline J gene. This chain uses TRBV5-1 with TRBJ2-7; 11 bases agree with TRBD2. This CDR3 has 16 amino acids. Per the germline V gene, CDR1 is SGHRS and CDR2 is YFSETQ. Trimming at V came to 2 bases and at J to 4 bases, leaving 8 bases not matched to a gene. CDR3 DNA, as far as it was read: TGCGCCAGCAGCTTTCAAACTAGCGGGAGCGGGTACGAG. As protein: CASSFQTSGSGYE. The CDR3 as a whole reads CASSFQTSGSGYEQYF.

As to this clone: Coverage ceases 3 residues before the CDR3 finishes, and the germline J gene fills in the end. The J gene is TRBJ2-1, the V gene TRBV20-1; no reliable D call. The CDR3 spans 14 residues. The germline V gene encodes CDR1 DFQATT and CDR2 SNEGSKA (reference sequence). Trimming removed 3 bases from V and 0 bases from J, with 9 bases in between. CDR3 DNA, as far as it was read: TGCAGTGCTAGTTCCCCGTCCTCCTACAATGAG. It is translated as CSASSPSSYNE. The full CDR3 is CSASSPSSYNEQFF.